Described below is a single T cell receptor beta chain sequence and its context. Its antigen is still unknown. No base quality values were provided; no much bigger clone lies one nucleotide off. The immunoSEQ hsTCRB v3.0 assay was used at survey level resolution to sequence the TRB variable region. The target sequencing depth for TRB was about 40,000-50,000 T-cell genomes per sample. TRB libraries were pooled and sequenced on an Illumina MiSeq using a v3 150-cycle kit. Per the source publication's procedure: Repertoire analysis was run in R within a reproducible Nextflow workflow that covered QC, data transformation and analysis. LymphoSeq2, an R package for exploring AIRR-Seq data, was used to implement custom analyses. After excluding several samples that yielded fewer than 5000 total TRB sequences, roughly 190 HIV repertoires remained for analysis. Among the roughly 180 retained HIV repertoires, fewer than 65 were collected before ART initiation and more than 120 after ART initiation. Repertoires were downsampled to 5000 TRB nucleotide sequences, and summary statistics were averaged over 100 downsampling iterations. TRB sequences were retained for analysis only if CDR3 regions of at least seven amino acids were present. Diversity was measured with a Shannon entropy-derived clonality score and the Gini coefficient. In the repertoire networks, any two of the top 5000 CDR3 amino acid sequences were linked whenever the two sequences differed by an edit distance of one. For TRB CDR3 amino acid sequences, GLIPH2 was used to predict antigen specificity groups and MHC restriction. To flag known CMV, EBV, HIV or tissue antigen associations, CDR3 amino acid sequences were matched against VDJdb and McPAS-TCR. Pre-ART, post-ART and control groups were compared with Wilcoxon signed-rank tests and Holm-Bonferroni correction. TCRdb carries this immuneACCESS record with in-frame sequences only. Its versions omit some clonotypes, under half of them owing to an unresolved V gene in the studies checked, with the rest unexplained. From that table come the V and J calls and clone size; the DNA was used to work out D and trimming. Counted in this sample were roughly 42,000 clones; about 85% of them appeared once. 4.5% to 6% of the sample lies in the top ten.

The germline V gene (reference sequence) provides CDR1 GTSNPN and CDR2 SVGIG. The junction shows trimming of 3 bases on V and 9 bases on J, plus 15 bases between the germline ends. The CDR3, cysteine through phenylalanine, is 13 amino acids long. The entry retains the CDR3 DNA only, 39 bases that are in frame from base 1. The data were obtained in a study of long-term antiretroviral therapy in people with HIV (dated by TCRdb to between 2021 and 2024). About the full investigation: Collection of the earliest samples took place about a decade ahead of the 2015 WHO recommendation for immediate ART, at a time when ART was typically delayed until CD4 counts fell. This retrospective serial study examined whether starting ART and sustained HIV suppression were associated with changes in the composition and diversity of the TRB repertoire in peripheral blood. A total of about 200 cryopreserved PBMC samples were contributed to the cohort by 30 adults with confirmed HIV infection, with samples collected serially over a mean of about 6 years (range 1-12). Of the approximately 32 participants with HIV, approximately twelve were female. No cross-contamination during QIAcube processing was seen in test extractions of a monoclonal T-cell line run alongside 30 to 35 polyclonal samples. Summary of the overall study and its limitations: Starting ART was linked to a significant rise in TRB diversity, yet even with long-term ART the diversity remained significantly lower than in transplant donor controls. Since PBMC availability was limited, sequencing covered only the TCR beta chain, with no alpha chain pairing. Samples dated from the mid-2000s to the late 2010s, and the ART regimens used may be less effective than current ones. HIV repertoires had narrower CDR3 length ranges than controls, and the network structure suggested an antigen-experienced repertoire that shifted only slightly toward naive after ART. Because cell numbers in pre-ART samples were limited, unsorted PBMC were profiled instead of sorted CD4+ and CD8+ T cells. At every time point, the repertoire was dominated by expanded TRB clones first identified before ART initiation, although this dominance fluctuated and, in many PLHIV, declined after ART. Inferences about post-ART repertoire changes are limited because no data were available on ART adherence, viral resistance or therapy changes.

Participants were included only if at least one PBMC sample before ART initiation and at least two post-ART samples were available. Treatment was received in the United States of America by all participants with HIV. Before DNA extraction, cryopreserved samples containing roughly 0.85-11 million PBMC were thawed and washed. At the time of the earliest PBMC sample, participants with HIV were aged between about 23 and 54 years. PBMC samples from each participant spanned 1-4 timepoints before ART initiation and 2-8 timepoints after ART initiation, with a median of 7 samples. For every participant, serial HIV viral load, CD4+ T-cell count, ART history and demographic data were obtained. Using a Qiagen kit on a QIAcube, genomic DNA was extracted from unsorted PBMC, with samples processed in batches of 12.

This receptor was identified in a woman in her forties or fifties with HIV. This receptor chain uses TRBV30 and TRBJ2-1, and the D gene may be TRBD1, 6 bases matching. Sequencing was performed on unsorted PBMCs, taken 3.1 years after starting antiretroviral therapy. The DNA sequence is TGTGCCTGGAGCCTGGGACACTTGGGTGAGCAGTTCTTC. The resulting protein is CAWSLGHLGEQFF.